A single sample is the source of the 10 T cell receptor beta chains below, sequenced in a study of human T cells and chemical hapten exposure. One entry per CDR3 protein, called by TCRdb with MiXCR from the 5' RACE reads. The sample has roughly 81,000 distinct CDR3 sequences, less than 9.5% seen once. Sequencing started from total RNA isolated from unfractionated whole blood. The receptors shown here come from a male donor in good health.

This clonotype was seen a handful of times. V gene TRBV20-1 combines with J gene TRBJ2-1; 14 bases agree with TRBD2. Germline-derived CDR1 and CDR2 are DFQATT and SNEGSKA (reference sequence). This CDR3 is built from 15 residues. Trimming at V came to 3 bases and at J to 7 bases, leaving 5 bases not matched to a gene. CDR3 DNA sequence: TGCAGTGCTAGTTCCGGGACTAGCGGGAGTAATGAGCAGTTCTTC. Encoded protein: CSASSGTSGSNEQFF.

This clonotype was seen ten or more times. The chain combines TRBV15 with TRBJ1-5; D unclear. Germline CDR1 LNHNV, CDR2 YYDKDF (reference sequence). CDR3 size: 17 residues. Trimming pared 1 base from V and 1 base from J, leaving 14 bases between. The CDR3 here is CATSRGGDFSSNQPQHF. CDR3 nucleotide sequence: TGTGCCACCAGCAGAGGTGGAGACTTTTCGAGCAATCAGCCCCAGCATTTT.

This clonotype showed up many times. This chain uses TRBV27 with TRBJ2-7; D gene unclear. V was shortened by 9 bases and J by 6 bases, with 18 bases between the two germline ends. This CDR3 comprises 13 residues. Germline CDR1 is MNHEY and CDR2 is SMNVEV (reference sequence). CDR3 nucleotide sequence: TGTGCCAGTTCCCCGGGCCGCCTAGGCGAGCAGTACTTC. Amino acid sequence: CASSPGRLGEQYF.

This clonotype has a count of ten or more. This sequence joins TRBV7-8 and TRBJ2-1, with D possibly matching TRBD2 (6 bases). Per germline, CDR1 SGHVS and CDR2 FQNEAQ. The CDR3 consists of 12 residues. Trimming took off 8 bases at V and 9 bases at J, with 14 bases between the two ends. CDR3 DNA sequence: TGTGCCAGCGAGGGACTGAGGGCTGAGCAGTTCTTC. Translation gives CASEGLRAEQFF.

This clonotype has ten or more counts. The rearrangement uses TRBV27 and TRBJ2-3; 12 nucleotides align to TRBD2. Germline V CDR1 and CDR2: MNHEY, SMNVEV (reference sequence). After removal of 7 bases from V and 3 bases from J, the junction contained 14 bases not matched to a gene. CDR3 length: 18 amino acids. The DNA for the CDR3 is TGTGCCAGCAACGACGTCACACTAGCGGGAGGACCTACAGATACGCAGTATTTT. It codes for CASNDVTLAGGPTDTQYF.

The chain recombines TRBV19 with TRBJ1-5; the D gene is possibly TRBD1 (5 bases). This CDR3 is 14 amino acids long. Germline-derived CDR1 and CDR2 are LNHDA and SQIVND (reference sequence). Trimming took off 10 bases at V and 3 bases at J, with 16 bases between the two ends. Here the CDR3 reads CANRKQDHNQPQHF. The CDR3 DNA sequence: TGTGCCAATAGAAAACAGGACCACAATCAGCCCCAGCATTTT.

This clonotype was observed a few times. This CDR3 reads CASSPLAAKNIQYF. For the CDR3, the DNA is TGTGCCAGTAGCCCACTAGCGGCCAAAAACATTCAGTACTTC. The rearrangement uses TRBV19 and TRBJ2-4, with TRBD2 identical over 7 bases. V lost 6 bases, J lost 1 base, and 3 bases stayed unmatched. The CDR3 loop spans 14 amino acids. Germline V gene sequence: CDR1 LNHDA, CDR2 SQIVND (reference sequence).

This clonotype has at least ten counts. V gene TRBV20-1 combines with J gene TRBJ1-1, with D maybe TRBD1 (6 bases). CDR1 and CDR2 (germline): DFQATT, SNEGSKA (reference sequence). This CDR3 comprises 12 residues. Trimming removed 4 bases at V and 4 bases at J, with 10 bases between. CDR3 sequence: CSATTGPTEAFF. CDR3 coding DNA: TGCAGTGCTACGACAGGCCCCACTGAAGCTTTCTTT.

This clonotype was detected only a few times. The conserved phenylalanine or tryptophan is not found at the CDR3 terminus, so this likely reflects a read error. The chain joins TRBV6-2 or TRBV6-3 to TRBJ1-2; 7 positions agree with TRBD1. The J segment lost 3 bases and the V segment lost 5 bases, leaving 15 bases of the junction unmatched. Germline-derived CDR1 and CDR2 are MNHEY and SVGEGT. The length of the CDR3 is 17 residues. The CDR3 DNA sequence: TGTGCCAGCAGTCGCCCTTCATTAGGGGGCGACTACTATGGCTACACCTGC. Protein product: CASSRPSLGGDYYGYTC.

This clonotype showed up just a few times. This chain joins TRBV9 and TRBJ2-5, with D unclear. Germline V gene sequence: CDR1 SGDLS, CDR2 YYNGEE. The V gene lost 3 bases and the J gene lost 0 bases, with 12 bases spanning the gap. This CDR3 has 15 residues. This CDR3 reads CASSASETYQETQYF. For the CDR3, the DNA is TGTGCCAGCAGCGCCAGCGAAACGTACCAAGAGACCCAGTACTTC.